Listed here are 11 T cell receptor beta chains from one sample, sequenced in a study of blood T cell repertoires in COVID-19. Some clones are missing from TCRdb's copy, which holds only in-frame ones; the method was immunoSEQ multiplex PCR. The sample holds about 26,000 clones; approximately 85% are singletons and the top ten take 28%. The sample consisted of peripheral blood. The receptors originated from a woman of 80 years or more with COVID-19, enrolled during active disease.

The chain links TRBV7-9 to TRBJ2-1; 7 bases fit TRBD1. Germline V gene sequence: CDR1 SEHNR, CDR2 FQNEAQ (reference sequence). Trimming at V came to 2 bases and at J to 2 bases, leaving 15 bases not matched to a gene. CDR3 length: 19 residues. The CDR3 coding sequence is TGTGCCAGCAGCTTATTTCACCAAGCCCGGGACAGACCCTACAATGAGCAGTTCTTC. Translation: CASSLFHQARDRPYNEQFF.

The V and J genes are TRBV18 and TRBJ1-4; D gene ambiguous. The V end lost 0 bases, the J end lost 0 bases, and 2 bases lay between the germline ends. This CDR3 comprises 14 residues. Per germline, CDR1 KGHSH and CDR2 LQKENI. This chain's CDR3 is CASSPPSTNEKLFF. The CDR3 DNA sequence: TGTGCCAGCTCACCACCCTCAACTAATGAAAAACTGTTTTTT.

This clone was detected only once. The V gene is TRBV7-9, the J gene TRBJ1-2, with D possibly matching TRBD1 (5 bases). The CDR3 loop spans 11 amino acids. Germline V gene lookup returns CDR1 SEHNR and CDR2 FQNEAQ (reference sequence). V was trimmed by 4 bases and J by 8 bases, leaving 8 bases between them. CDR3 in amino acids: CASSSGGGYTF. DNA for the CDR3: TGTGCCAGCAGCTCCGGGGGAGGCTACACCTTC.

The chain uses TRBV5-1 and TRBJ2-1; 8 nucleotides agree with TRBD1. In germline, CDR1 is SGHRS, CDR2 YFSETQ. This CDR3 has 17 amino acids. With 4 bases clipped from V and 4 bases from J, the junction kept 13 bases outside the gene matches. The CDR3 here is CASSPIPGQVTYNEQFF. The CDR3 DNA reads TGCGCCAGCAGCCCAATTCCGGGACAGGTAACTTACAATGAGCAGTTCTTC.

The chain employs TRBV3-1 (or the pseudogene TRBV3-2) and TRBJ1-6, with unresolved D. V was trimmed by 5 bases and J by 3 bases, leaving 11 bases between them. The CDR3 extends over 15 amino acids. Germline V gene lookup returns CDR1 LGHDT and CDR2 YNNKEL (reference sequence). The DNA for the CDR3 is TGTGCCAGCAGCTCAGACACCCTCTATAATTCACCCCTCCACTTT. The encoded protein is CASSSDTLYNSPLHF.

J is TRBJ2-3 and V is TRBV30; a weak D match, TRBD1 (6 bases). V lost 2 bases to trimming and J lost 8 bases, with 17 bases between them. The CDR3 consists of 14 residues. CDR1 and CDR2 (germline): GTSNPN, SVGIG (reference sequence). CDR3 residues: CAWSTPGATSTQYF. CDR3 DNA: TGTGCCTGGAGTACCCCAGGGGCTACCAGTACGCAGTATTTT.

The gene calls are TRBV6-5 and TRBJ1-3; no firm D call. Germline CDR1 and CDR2: MNHEY and SVGAGI. The CDR3 is 13 residues long. V was cut by 6 bases and J by 4 bases, with 10 bases left in between. This CDR3 is CASREGAGNTIYF. The CDR3 DNA follows: TGTGCCAGCAGAGAGGGTGCGGGAAACACCATATATTTT.

This rearrangement joins TRBV11-2 to TRBJ2-1, with D maybe TRBD2 (6 bases). Germline V gives CDR1 SGHAT, CDR2 FQNNGV. The CDR3 loop spans 15 amino acids. The germline V and J ends were trimmed by 5 bases and 0 bases, with 11 bases remaining between them. The chain's CDR3 is CASSGTLSSYNEQFF. The CDR3 DNA is TGTGCCAGCAGCGGGACTCTGAGCTCCTACAATGAGCAGTTCTTC.

This chain uses TRBV4-1 with TRBJ2-1, with 7 bases identical to TRBD2. Germline values: CDR1 MGHRA, CDR2 YSYEKL. With 0 bases clipped from V and 5 bases from J, the junction kept 16 bases outside the gene matches. The CDR3 length is 19 residues. The CDR3 DNA reads TGCGCCAGCAGCCAAGATTTGGGAACTAGCGACCCTGAAGACAATGAGCAGTTCTTC. Its protein product is CASSQDLGTSDPEDNEQFF.

The chain joins TRBV15 to TRBJ2-1; D is undetermined. V dropped 0 bases and J dropped 6 bases, with 9 bases sitting between them. The length of the CDR3 is 14 residues. Looked up from germline, CDR1 is LNHNV and CDR2 is YYDKDF (reference sequence). CDR3 sequence (DNA): TGTGCCACCAGCAGAGATCTCTTCAGCAATGAGCAGTTCTTC. Its protein product is CATSRDLFSNEQFF.

The CDR3 loop reads CSASVLAGSNSPLHF. For the CDR3, the DNA is TGCAGTGCTAGTGTGTTGGCAGGGTCTAATTCACCCCTCCACTTT. V and J are TRBV20-1 and TRBJ1-6; TRBD1 might be the D (5 bases). Germline lookup yields CDR1 DFQATT and CDR2 SNEGSKA (reference sequence). V was shortened by 3 bases and J by 6 bases, with 15 bases between the two germline ends. CDR3 length: 15 amino acids.